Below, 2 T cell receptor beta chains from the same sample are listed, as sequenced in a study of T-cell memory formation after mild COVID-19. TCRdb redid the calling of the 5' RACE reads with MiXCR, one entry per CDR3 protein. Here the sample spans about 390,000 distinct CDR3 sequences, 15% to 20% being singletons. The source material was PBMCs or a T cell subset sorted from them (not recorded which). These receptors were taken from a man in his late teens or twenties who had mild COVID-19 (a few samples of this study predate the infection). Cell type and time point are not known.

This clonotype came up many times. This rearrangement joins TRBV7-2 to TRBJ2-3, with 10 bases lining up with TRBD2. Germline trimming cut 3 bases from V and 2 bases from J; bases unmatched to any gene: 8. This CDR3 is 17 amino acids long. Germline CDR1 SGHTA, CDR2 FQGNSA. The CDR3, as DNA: TGTGCCAGCAGCTTGCTAACTAGCGGGAAAACCACAGATACGCAGTATTTT. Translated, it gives CASSLLTSGKTTDTQYF.

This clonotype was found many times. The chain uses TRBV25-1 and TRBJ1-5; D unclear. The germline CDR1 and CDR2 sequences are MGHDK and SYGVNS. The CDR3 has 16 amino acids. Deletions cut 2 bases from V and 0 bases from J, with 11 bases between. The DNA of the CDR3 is TGTGCCAGCAGTGAAACAGCCAGTCTTAGCAATCAGCCCCAGCATTTT. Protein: CASSETASLSNQPQHF.